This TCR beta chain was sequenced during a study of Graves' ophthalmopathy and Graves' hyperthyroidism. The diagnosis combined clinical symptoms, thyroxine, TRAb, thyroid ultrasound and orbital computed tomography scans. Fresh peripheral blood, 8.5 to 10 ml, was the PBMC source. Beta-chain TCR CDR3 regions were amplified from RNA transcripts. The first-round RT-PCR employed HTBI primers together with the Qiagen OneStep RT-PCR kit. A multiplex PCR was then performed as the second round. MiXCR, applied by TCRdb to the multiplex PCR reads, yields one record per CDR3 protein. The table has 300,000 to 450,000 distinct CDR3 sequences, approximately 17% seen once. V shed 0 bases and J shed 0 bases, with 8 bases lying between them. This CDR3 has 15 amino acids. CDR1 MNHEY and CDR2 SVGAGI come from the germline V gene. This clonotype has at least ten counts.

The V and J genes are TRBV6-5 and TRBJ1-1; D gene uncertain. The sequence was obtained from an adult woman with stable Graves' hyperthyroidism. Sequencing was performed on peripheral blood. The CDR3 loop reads CASSYSRQVNTEAFF. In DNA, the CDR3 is TGTGCCAGCAGTTACTCGAGGCAGGTGAACACTGAAGCTTTCTTT.